This TCR beta chain was sequenced for a study of cytomegalovirus exposure and HLA in healthy donors. Study details: The roughly 700 first-cohort repertoires and the approximately 110 validation repertoires shared the same platform, a later analysis reported. Study results and limitations: In vitro checks showed that a few CMV-associated chains really do target CMV antigens. High sensitivity and specificity were reportedly achieved when the classifier diagnosed cytomegalovirus status. The study flagged 150 to 200 TCR beta chains as cytomegalovirus-associated.

After removal of 7 bases from V and 5 bases from J, the junction contained 6 bases not matched to a gene. Germline CDR1 is LGHNA and CDR2 is YNFKEQ. The CDR3 is 15 amino acids. Data came from immunoSEQ multiplex PCR; TCRdb stores just in-frame clones and leaves some out. The repertoire holds roughly 86,000 clones, less than 96% seen once, with 1.6% in the top ten. As regards this clone: The antigen remains unidentified.

Sequencing was performed on PBMCs. This TCR was sampled from a man between 18 and 35 years old in good health and CMV-seropositive. This rearrangement joins TRBV4-2 to TRBJ1-5, with 12 bases that match TRBD1. CDR3: CASNPGQGAHQPQHF. The CDR3 bases are TGTGCCAGCAACCCGGGACAGGGGGCGCATCAGCCCCAGCATTTT.